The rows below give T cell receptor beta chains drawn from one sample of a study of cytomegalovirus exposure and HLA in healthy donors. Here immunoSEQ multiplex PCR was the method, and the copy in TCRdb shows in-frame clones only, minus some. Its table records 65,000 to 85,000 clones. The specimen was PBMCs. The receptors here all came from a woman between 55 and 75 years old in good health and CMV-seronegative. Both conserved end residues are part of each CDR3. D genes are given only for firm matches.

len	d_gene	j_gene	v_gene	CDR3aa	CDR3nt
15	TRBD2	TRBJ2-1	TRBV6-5	CASSYSGLAGVEQFF	TGTGCCAGCAGTTACTCGGGACTAGCGGGAGTTGAGCAGTTCTTC
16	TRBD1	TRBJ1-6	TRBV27	CASNRQQGILDSPLHF	TGTGCCAGCAACCGACAACAGGGGATCCTAGATTCACCCCTCCACTTT
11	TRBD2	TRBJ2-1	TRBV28	CASSPRGDQFF	TGTGCCAGCAGTCCCCGGGGGGACCAGTTCTTC
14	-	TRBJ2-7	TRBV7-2	CASSFYSSSYEQYF	TGTGCCAGCAGCTTTTACTCAAGCTCCTACGAGCAGTACTTC
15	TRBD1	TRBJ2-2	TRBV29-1	CSVVPGQGSAGELFF	TGCAGCGTTGTTCCCGGACAGGGATCGGCCGGGGAGCTGTTTTTT
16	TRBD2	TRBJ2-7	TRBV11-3	CASSPSSGLAIYEQYF	TGTGCCAGCAGCCCCTCCTCAGGACTAGCGATATACGAGCAGTACTTC
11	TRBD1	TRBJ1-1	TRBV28	CASSSGGTAFF	TGTGCCAGCAGTTCAGGGGGTACAGCTTTCTTT
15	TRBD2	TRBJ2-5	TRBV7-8	CASSSQTSRSETQYF	TGTGCCAGCAGCTCCCAGACTAGCCGGAGCGAGACCCAGTACTTC
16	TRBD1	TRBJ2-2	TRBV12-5	CASGSRTGGYPGELFF	TGTGCTAGTGGTTCAAGGACAGGGGGGTATCCCGGGGAGCTGTTTTTT
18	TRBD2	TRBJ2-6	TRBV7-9	CASSLTSGTYSGANVLTF	TGTGCCAGCAGCTTAACTAGCGGGACCTACTCTGGGGCCAACGTCCTGACTTTC
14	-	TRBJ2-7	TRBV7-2	CASSSLGQTWEQYF	TGTGCCAGCAGCTCTCTAGGACAGACGTGGGAGCAGTACTTC
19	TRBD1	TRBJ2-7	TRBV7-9	CASSLQIGYGTEDAYEQYF	TGTGCCAGCAGCTTACAAATAGGCTACGGGACAGAAGATGCCTACGAGCAGTACTTC
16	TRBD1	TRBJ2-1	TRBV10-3	CAISGTGATTYNEQFF	TGTGCCATCAGTGGGACAGGGGCCACAACCTACAATGAGCAGTTCTTC
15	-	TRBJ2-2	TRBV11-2	CASSLQLGGTGELFF	TGTGCCAGCAGCTTGCAACTGGGGGGCACCGGGGAGCTGTTTTTT
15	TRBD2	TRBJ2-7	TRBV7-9	CASSGLAGVGYEQYF	TGTGCCAGCAGCGGGCTAGCGGGAGTAGGCTACGAGCAGTACTTC
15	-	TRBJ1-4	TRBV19	CATRAPTGGNEKLFF	TGTGCCACAAGAGCCCCGACAGGAGGAAATGAAAAACTGTTTTTT
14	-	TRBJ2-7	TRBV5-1	CASSLAAGTYEQYF	TGCGCCAGCAGCTTGGCGGCAGGGACCTACGAGCAGTACTTC